This TCR beta chain was identified during a study of blood T cell repertoires in COVID-19. CDR1 SGHRS and CDR2 YFSETQ come from the germline V gene. The CDR3 runs to 15 residues. The V gene lost 4 bases and the J gene lost 1 base, with 14 bases spanning the gap. This table comes from immunoSEQ multiplex PCR, and its TCRdb copy is limited to in-frame clones, with some not included. The table lists approximately 180,000 clones, 85% of them singletons. The source is a man in his forties who had recovered from COVID-19. This chain uses TRBV5-1 with TRBJ1-1; weak D call: TRBD1 (5 bases). The sample consisted of PBMCs or T cells enriched from blood (not recorded which). This chain's CDR3 is CASSPPLTGNTEAFF. Here the CDR3 DNA reads TGCGCCAGCAGCCCCCCGTTAACAGGGAACACTGAAGCTTTCTTT.